The 13 T cell receptor beta chains below all came from one sample that was sequenced in a study of T-cell reconstitution after alpha-beta-depleted transplantation in children. Overall study results and limits: Newly generated T cells supplied most T-cell counts and diversity one year post-transplant.

During its preparation, the TCRbeta library received unique molecular identifiers. TCRdb processed the PCR reads anew with MiXCR; each CDR3 protein has one entry. The sample has about 300,000 distinct CDR3 sequences, 6% to 10% seen once. Their specific antigens are unknown. The input for sequencing was peripheral blood, taken 360 days after TCRalphabeta/CD19-depleted stem cell transplant. The receptors come from a female patient aged 2-10 years who had a stem cell transplant for Fanconi anemia, so the T cells may come from the graft donor.

This clonotype was detected a few times. The chain uses TRBV10-3 and TRBJ2-3; a weak D match, TRBD2 (5 bases). V was shortened by 6 bases and J by 2 bases, with 30 bases between the two germline ends. Germline loops: CDR1 ENHRY, CDR2 SYGVKD. The CDR3 totals 20 residues. The CDR3 is CAIRPAGLSKLTSDTDTQYF. The DNA of the CDR3 is TGTGCCATCAGGCCAGCTGGACTGAGCAAATTAACCTCTGACACAGATACGCAGTATTTT.

This clonotype was observed many times. J is TRBJ1-1 and V is TRBV10-3; D unclear. V lost 4 bases, J lost 0 bases, and 12 bases lay in between. The CDR3 extends over 15 amino acids. CDR1 and CDR2 (germline): ENHRY, SYGVKD. The CDR3 here is CAISVTGVLNTEAFF. The CDR3 DNA follows: TGTGCCATCAGTGTTACTGGGGTACTGAACACTGAAGCTTTCTTT.

This clonotype was counted many times. The chain combines TRBV15 with TRBJ1-4; D is possibly TRBD1 (5 bases). Germline V gene data show CDR1 as LNHNV and CDR2 as YYDKDF (reference sequence). CDR3 length equals 15 residues. V gave up 1 base and J gave up 4 bases, with 10 bases separating them. The CDR3 loop is CATSRGRDGNEKLFF. CDR3 DNA: TGTGCCACCAGCAGAGGCCGGGACGGTAATGAAAAACTGTTTTTT.

This clonotype occurred many times. The chain couples TRBV9 to TRBJ1-1; 8 bases are a match to TRBD1. The CDR3 loop spans 14 amino acids. V lost 4 bases, J lost 6 bases, and 8 bases stayed unmatched. The V gene's germline CDR1 is SGDLS and CDR2 YYNGEE. The CDR3 bases are TGTGCCAGCAGCCCACAGGGGGGTAACGCTGAAGCTTTCTTT. Translation gives CASSPQGGNAEAFF.

This clonotype was observed at least ten times. J is TRBJ2-1 and V is TRBV9, with 11 positions matching TRBD2. V gave up 2 bases and J gave up 3 bases; unmatched junction bases: 1. This CDR3 has 15 residues. Germline V gene sequence: CDR1 SGDLS, CDR2 YYNGEE. The CDR3 coding sequence is TGTGCCAGCAGCGTTACTAGCGGGGGCTACAATGAGCAGTTCTTC. Encoded protein: CASSVTSGGYNEQFF.

Note on this clonotype: This sequence may be a read error, since a much larger clone differs from it by one base. The V call is TRBV5-5, the J call TRBJ1-1; no clear D. Germline lookup yields CDR1 SGHKS and CDR2 YYEKEE (reference sequence). The CDR3 runs 15 residues. Here the CDR3 reads CVTAGHQTMNTEAFF. Here the CDR3 DNA reads TGTGTCACCGCGGGCCATCAAACCATGAACACTGAAGCTTTCTTT.

This clonotype was found a few times. V usage is TRBV5-1 and J usage is TRBJ2-1; maybe TRBD2 (5 bases). Germline V CDR1 and CDR2: SGHRS, YFSETQ. CDR3 length equals 17 residues. V lost 0 bases and J lost 9, with 22 bases in between. The CDR3 sequence is CASSLEGMMGALAEQFF. CDR3 coding DNA: TGCGCCAGCAGCTTGGAAGGTATGATGGGAGCGCTAGCTGAGCAGTTCTTC.

This clonotype was recorded at least ten times. This chain joins TRBV7-9 and TRBJ2-7; D call uncertain. This CDR3 has 12 residues. V was trimmed by 5 bases and J by 7 bases, leaving 12 bases between them. The germline V gene encodes CDR1 SEHNR and CDR2 FQNEAQ (reference sequence). As DNA, the CDR3 is TGTGCCAGCAGCGACCTAAGTGCGGAGCAGTACTTC. This gives the protein CASSDLSAEQYF. Variable domain in full (rest from reference TRBV7-9 and TRBJ2-7): DTGVSQNPRHKITKRGQNVTFRCDPISEHNRLYWYRQTLGQGPEFLTYFQNEAQLEKSRLLSDRFSAERPKGSFSTLEIQRTEQGDSAMYLCASSDLSAEQYFGPGTRLTVT.

This clonotype was detected many times. The rearrangement joins TRBV20-1 to TRBJ1-2; 7 nucleotides line up with TRBD1. CDR1 and CDR2 from the germline V gene are DFQATT and SNEGSKA (reference sequence). This CDR3 has 14 residues. V shed 3 bases and J 2 bases; nucleotides not matched to a gene: 6. DNA of the CDR3: TGCAGTGCTAGGTCGGCCAGGGGGAACTATGGCTACACCTTC. As protein: CSARSARGNYGYTF.

The CDR3 bases are TGTGCCAGCAGCTTCCTACTTCGATTATCGACCGCCTACGAGCAGTACTTC. This sequence encodes CASSFLLRLSTAYEQYF. The chain couples TRBV11-2 to TRBJ2-7; D not resolved. CDR1 SGHAT and CDR2 FQNNGV come from the germline V gene. With 3 bases removed from V and 2 bases from J, the gap between germline ends came to 20 bases. This CDR3 has 17 amino acids.

This clonotype was counted between two and nine times. This chain joins TRBV20-1 and TRBJ2-5; 11 bases fit TRBD2. Germline V gives CDR1 DFQATT, CDR2 SNEGSKA (reference sequence). V shed 5 bases and J 4 bases; nucleotides not matched to a gene: 0. CDR3 length equals 12 residues. CDR3 sequence (DNA): TGCAGTGCTGGGACTAGCGGAGAGACCCAGTACTTC. Its protein product is CSAGTSGETQYF.

This clonotype showed up many times. V and J are TRBV5-1 and TRBJ1-1; D unresolved. The CDR3 consists of 15 residues. Trimming pared 7 bases from V and 1 base from J, leaving 17 bases between. CDR1 and CDR2 (germline): SGHRS, YFSETQ. DNA of the CDR3: TGCGCCAGCGCCAAGTCTGCAGCCTGGAACACTGAAGCTTTCTTT. This encodes CASAKSAAWNTEAFF. Full variable domain (rest looked up from reference TRBV5-1 and TRBJ1-1): KAGVTQTPRYLIKTRGQQVTLSCSPISGHRSVSWYQQTPGQGLQFLFEYFSETQRNKGNFPGRFSGRQFSNSRSEMNVSTLELGDSALYLCASAKSAAWNTEAFFGQGTRLTVV.

To note about this clonotype: This likely comes from a read error, as the CDR3 has no conserved phenylalanine or tryptophan at its end. J is TRBJ1-5 and V is TRBV7-6, with TRBD1 as a possible D gene (5 bases). The CDR3 is made up of 13 amino acids. CDR1 and CDR2 from the germline V gene are SGHVS and FNYEAQ. V dropped 2 bases and J dropped 5 bases, with 7 bases sitting between them. The CDR3 bases are TGTGCCAGCAGCTTATTGGGGGATCAGCCCCAGCATATT. Protein: CASSLLGDQPQHI.